This section outlines one T cell receptor beta chain sequence together with its context. Its matching antigen is unknown. The sample originates from a study of cytomegalovirus exposure and HLA in healthy donors. Overall study results and limits: The analysis excluded some indistinguishable V segments, including TRBV6-2 and TRBV6-3. Sequencing likely generated an artifact that appeared as a cluster of highly shared sequence variants. An analysis done earlier found most TCR beta V segments productive about 87% or about 30% of the time.

Amplification used 60 Vbeta primers and 13 Jbeta primers. Using immunoSEQ multiplex PCR, the repertoire was profiled, and TCRdb retains in-frame clones only, with some absent. Of around 210,000 clones detected, around 80% appear once; the ten largest clones hold about 1.5%. The CDR3 extends over 15 amino acids. CDR1 is MNHEY, CDR2 SMNVEV, per germline (reference sequence). Trimming took 5 bases from V and 4 from J; bases not matched to a gene: 7. The receptor comes from a man between 45 and 60 years old in good health and CMV-seronegative. The chain is built from TRBV27 and TRBJ2-2, with TRBD1 identical over 7 bases. Sequencing was performed on PBMCs. CDR3 loop: CASSRQTGTTGELFF. CDR3 bases: TGTGCCAGCAGTCGCCAGACAGGGACCACCGGGGAGCTGTTTTTT.